This T cell receptor beta chain was captured in a study of breast tumors, draining lymph nodes, adjacent tissues. MiXCR, run by TCRdb on the multiplex PCR reads, gives a single entry per CDR3 protein. The sample includes fewer than 30,000 distinct CDR3 sequences, approximately 70% seen only once; the top ten take about 22%. Study conclusions and caveats: Tumor and nontumor repertoires were significantly more similar in luminal-like than in basal-like breast cancer. Findings are consistent with lymph node origin and intratumoral expansion of most tumor T cells.

Points on this clonotype: No antigen is known for it.

Per the germline V gene, CDR1 is DFQATT and CDR2 is SNEGSKA (reference sequence). Trimming took 6 bases from V and 1 from J; bases not matched to a gene: 10. The CDR3 is 15 residues long. The chain links TRBV20-1 to TRBJ2-7; 9 bases are shared with TRBD2. The TCR sequence derives from a female donor with breast cancer. Some clones in this sample may be carry-over from other donors' samples. The sample comprised tumor-adjacent breast tissue. The CDR3 loop is CSASPGTSRSYEQYF. The CDR3 DNA is TGCAGTGCGAGTCCCGGGACTAGCAGGTCCTACGAGCAGTACTTC.